The 25 T cell receptor beta chains below come from one sample, sequenced in a study of vaccination and CD4 T cells after COVID-19. Sequenced with the Oncomine TCR Beta short-read assay was DNA taken from cultured CD4+ T cells. TCRdb called the PCR reads again in MiXCR, with one record for every CDR3 protein. Seen here are about 9,200 distinct CDR3 sequences, roughly a third observed once, and the top ten hold approximately 39%. Treatment defined: approximately nine-day PBMC culture with coronavirus spike peptide pools or control peptides (ViraFEST assay). Investigators obtained the unexposed donor's CD4+ T cells before the COVID-19 pandemic (2011-2018). The antigens of these receptors remain unknown. Sequenced input: CD4+ T cells from blood, cultured in vitro. The receptor set was obtained from a human donor in good health.

The V call is TRBV6-5, the J call TRBJ2-5; 9 bases are a match to TRBD2. Germline values: CDR1 MNHEY, CDR2 SVGAGI. Trimming took 2 bases from V and 2 from J; bases not matched to a gene: 3. The CDR3 contains 15 residues. The CDR3 reads CASSYGTSQQETQYF. The CDR3, as DNA: TGTGCCAGCAGTTACGGGACTAGCCAACAAGAGACCCAGTACTTC.

This clonotype was seen a handful of times. The chain employs TRBV6-1 and TRBJ2-3, with D perhaps matching TRBD2 (6 bases). Trimming shortened V by 5 bases and J by 0 bases, and 9 bases separated the two germline ends. CDR3 size: 14 residues. Per germline, CDR1 MNHNS and CDR2 SASEGT. The CDR3 here is CASSRDSSTDTQYF. In DNA form, the CDR3 reads TGTGCCAGCAGTAGGGACTCTAGCACAGATACGCAGTATTTT.

The V gene is TRBV27, the J gene TRBJ1-2; no clear D gene. The V gene's germline CDR1 is MNHEY and CDR2 SMNVEV (reference sequence). The CDR3 runs to 14 residues. Trimming shortened V by 0 bases and J by 4 bases, and 9 bases separated the two germline ends. Here the CDR3 DNA reads TGTGCCAGCAGTTTATCGCGGGATGGCTATGGCTACACCTTC. Translating it yields CASSLSRDGYGYTF.

This chain links TRBV7-8 with TRBJ2-4, with 7 bases fitting TRBD2. Germline V CDR1 and CDR2: SGHVS, FQNEAQ. This CDR3 region has 14 residues. With 1 base clipped from V and 7 bases from J, the junction kept 4 bases outside the gene matches. The chain's CDR3 is CASSLERGRNIQYF. The CDR3, as DNA: TGTGCCAGCAGCTTAGAGCGGGGCCGGAACATTCAGTACTTC.

About this clonotype itself: Being one base from a much bigger clone, this may be a read error. Given the absence of the conserved phenylalanine or tryptophan at the CDR3 end, a read error is likely. V gene TRBV6-1 combines with J gene TRBJ1-5; D is perhaps TRBD1 (5 bases). This CDR3 is built from 16 residues. Per germline, CDR1 MNHNS and CDR2 SASEGT. V lost 4 bases to trimming and J lost 5 bases, with 18 bases between them. CDR3 region: CASSAREAGSHQPQHS. In DNA, the CDR3 is TGTGCCAGCAGTGCCAGGGAGGCGGGTTCCCATCAGCCCCAGCATTCT.

The chain couples TRBV6-1 to TRBJ1-6, with D unresolved. Germline CDR1 MNHNS, CDR2 SASEGT. The CDR3 extends over 15 amino acids. Between the trimmed V and J ends, which lost 7 bases and 0 bases, there was a span of 10 bases. The CDR3 DNA follows: TGTGCCAGCAAAAGTGGGAGCTCCTATAATTCACCCCTCCACTTT. The encoded protein is CASKSGSSYNSPLHF.

The chain employs TRBV29-1 and TRBJ2-1, with TRBD2 as a possible D gene (5 bases). V was pared by 2 bases and J by 9 bases, with 8 bases between. In germline, CDR1 is SQVTM, CDR2 ANQGSEA. This CDR3 contains 11 residues. The CDR3 nucleotides read TGCAGCGTTGAATCGGGGATTGAGCAGTTCTTC. Amino acid sequence: CSVESGIEQFF.

This clonotype has just a few counts. The chain is built from TRBV25-1 and TRBJ1-2, with TRBD1 identical over 7 bases. The CDR3 sequence is 15 residues long. Germline loops: CDR1 MGHDK, CDR2 SYGVNS. V lost 6 bases, J lost 4 bases, and 11 bases stayed unmatched. The CDR3, as DNA: TGTGCCAGCAGAGGGACAGCAGCCAACCTCTATGGCTACACCTTC. Amino acids: CASRGTAANLYGYTF.

This rearrangement joins TRBV9 to TRBJ2-5, with 7 bases matching TRBD2. The CDR3 length is 16 residues. Looked up from germline, CDR1 is SGDLS and CDR2 is YYNGEE. With V trimmed by 4 bases and J by 6 bases, 15 bases remained unmatched. CDR3 coding DNA: TGTGCCAGCAGCCCAACTCGGACTTTGACTAGCCAGACCCAGTACTTC. This translates into CASSPTRTLTSQTQYF.

By proportion, this clonotype is medium-sized. The chain couples TRBV6-1 to TRBJ1-2, with D perhaps TRBD1 (6 bases). Germline V lookup: CDR1 MNHNS, CDR2 SASEGT. The CDR3 totals 13 residues. V was shortened by 5 bases and J by 5 bases, with 12 bases between the two germline ends. The CDR3 region is CASSPGDRYGYTF. In DNA form, the CDR3 reads TGTGCCAGCAGTCCAGGGGATCGGTATGGCTACACCTTC.

CDR3 protein: CSAPGGSPGSNSPLHF. Here the CDR3 DNA reads TGCAGTGCCCCAGGGGGGAGTCCGGGGTCCAATTCACCCCTCCACTTT. This chain uses TRBV20-1 with TRBJ1-6; 7 bases line up with TRBD1. There are 16 residues in the CDR3. Trimming took 6 bases from V and 7 from J; bases not matched to a gene: 15. Germline CDR1 reads DFQATT; CDR2 reads SNEGSKA (reference sequence).

The V call is TRBV5-5, the J call TRBJ1-5; weak D call: TRBD1 (6 bases). This CDR3 comprises 16 residues. Per germline, CDR1 SGHKS and CDR2 YYEKEE (reference sequence). V lost 3 bases to trimming and J lost 2 bases, with 15 bases between them. The DNA for the CDR3 is TGTGCCAGCAGCTCTCTACAGGGATGGGGCAATCAGCCCCAGCATTTT. As protein: CASSSLQGWGNQPQHF.

The gene calls are TRBV30 and TRBJ1-1, with D perhaps matching TRBD1 (5 bases). The V gene lost 1 base and the J gene lost 6 bases, with 12 bases spanning the gap. CDR1 and CDR2 (germline): GTSNPN, SVGIG (reference sequence). This CDR3 is built from 13 residues. CDR3 bases: TGTGCCTGGAGTGAACAGGCCGGCGCTGAAGCTTTCTTT. Its protein is CAWSEQAGAEAFF.

This clonotype turned up a few times. The chain employs TRBV6-1 and TRBJ2-5, with 10 bases aligning to TRBD1. There are 15 residues in the CDR3. V gave up 6 bases and J gave up 5 bases; unmatched junction bases: 9. Germline assignment: CDR1 MNHNS and CDR2 SASEGT. The CDR3 DNA reads TGTGCCAGCAGACCGGGACAGGGGTCCGGGGAGACCCAGTACTTC. Residues: CASRPGQGSGETQYF.

The sample holds a few counts of this clonotype. This rearrangement joins TRBV12-5 to TRBJ2-5; no clear D. V was trimmed by 2 bases and J by 7 bases, leaving 14 bases between them. Germline-derived CDR1 and CDR2 are LGHNT and FRNRAP. The CDR3 length is 14 residues. CDR3 residues: CASGLIMGSGTQYF. CDR3 nucleotides: TGTGCTAGTGGTTTGATAATGGGGTCGGGGACCCAGTACTTC.

V gene TRBV29-1 combines with J gene TRBJ2-1, with D perhaps being TRBD1 or TRBD2 (5 bases each). CDR1 SQVTM and CDR2 ANQGSEA come from the germline V gene. The V gene lost 4 bases and the J gene lost 5 bases, with 18 bases spanning the gap. This CDR3 comprises 15 residues. CDR3 in amino acids: CSVGGRQGPDNEQFF. The CDR3 nucleotides read TGCAGCGTTGGGGGCAGGCAGGGACCCGACAATGAGCAGTTCTTC.

The chain has TRBV6-1 and TRBJ2-2; D not resolved. Trimming took 8 bases from V and 5 from J, leaving 6 bases between them. CDR1 and CDR2 (germline): MNHNS, SASEGT. This CDR3 is 11 amino acids long. The CDR3 is CASEGTGELFF. CDR3 sequence (DNA): TGTGCCAGCGAAGGAACCGGGGAGCTGTTTTTT.

This clonotype appeared a few times. The chain links TRBV6-4 to TRBJ1-2; TRBD1 is a possible D gene (6 bases). CDR3 size: 15 residues. Trimming took off 2 bases at V and 7 bases at J, with 17 bases between the two ends. Germline V gene sequence: CDR1 MRHNA, CDR2 SNTAGT. CDR3 in DNA: TGTGCCAGCAGTGACGTTTACAGGGTAATTGGTGGCTACACCTTC. Its protein is CASSDVYRVIGGYTF.

This chain links TRBV12-3 or TRBV12-4 with TRBJ1-2; no clear D. The CDR3 has 12 residues. With 0 bases removed from V and 5 bases from J, the gap between germline ends came to 4 bases. The CDR3 here is CASSLAPYGYTF. The CDR3 nucleotides read TGTGCCAGCAGTTTAGCGCCATATGGCTACACCTTC.

This clonotype showed up just a few times. The V call is TRBV7-3, the J call TRBJ1-1; tentatively, D is TRBD1 (5 bases). Germline V CDR1 and CDR2: SGHTA, FQGTGA. The CDR3 has 12 amino acids. The ends were cut back, 5 bases at V and 1 base at J, with 5 bases in the middle. DNA of the CDR3: TGTGCCAGCAGCGACAGGAACACTGAAGCTTTCTTT. This gives the protein CASSDRNTEAFF.

The table lists this clonotype with a few counts. The chain has TRBV21-1 and TRBJ1-5; the table's D gene call, TRBD1, was not cross checked with the DNA. TRBV21-1 is a pseudogene segment. This CDR3 spans 18 amino acids. CDR3 coding DNA: TGTGCCAGCAGCAATCAAACCACAGGGAAACTTAGCAATCAGCCCCAGCATTTT. Its protein product is CASSNQTTGKLSNQPQHF.

By sample fraction, this clonotype is medium-sized (0.01 to 0.1%). The chain carries TRBV27 and TRBJ1-2, with 9 positions matching TRBD1. CDR1 is MNHEY and CDR2 is SMNVEV in the germline V gene (reference sequence). The CDR3 loop spans 15 amino acids. V was clipped by 4 bases and J by 2 bases; unmatched bases: 5. CDR3 coding DNA: TGTGCCAGCAGTTCCGGGACAGGGCACAACTATGGCTACACCTTC. As protein: CASSSGTGHNYGYTF.

This sequence joins TRBV5-1 and TRBJ1-2, with D possibly TRBD1 on 5 matching bases. V gave up 0 bases and J gave up 4 bases, with 13 bases separating them. This CDR3 comprises 15 residues. The germline V gene encodes CDR1 SGHRS and CDR2 YFSETQ. The CDR3 protein is CASSLGSGAVYGYTF. CDR3 coding DNA: TGCGCCAGCAGCTTGGGGTCCGGGGCAGTCTATGGCTACACCTTC.

This clonotype was detected only a few times. V and J are TRBV5-4 and TRBJ2-3; possible D gene TRBD1, 6 bases. This CDR3 spans 14 amino acids. Between the trimmed V and J ends, which lost 0 bases and 3 bases, there was a span of 8 bases. Germline-derived CDR1 and CDR2 are SGHNT and YYREEE (reference sequence). The CDR3, as DNA: TGTGCCAGCAGCTTGGGGACAGATACAGATACGCAGTATTTT. Its protein product is CASSLGTDTDTQYF.

This clonotype has more than one count but fewer than ten. V gene TRBV6-1 combines with J gene TRBJ2-1; 8 bases are shared with TRBD1. This CDR3 has 14 residues. CDR1 MNHNS and CDR2 SASEGT come from the germline V gene. The J segment lost 6 bases and the V segment lost 5 bases, leaving 6 bases of the junction unmatched. Here the CDR3 DNA reads TGTGCCAGCAGTCCAGACAGGGGAATCAATGAGCAGTTCTTC. Translated, it gives CASSPDRGINEQFF.